This entry is about one TCR beta chain. The method was immunoSEQ multiplex PCR; TCRdb's version includes in-frame clones alone and lacks a portion of them. The sample lists about 170,000 clones, 70% to 90% occurring once. This entry comes from a study of blood T cell repertoires in COVID-19. This CDR3 is built from 15 residues. V was cut by 4 bases and J by 4 bases, with 18 bases left in between. The germline V gene encodes CDR1 SGHRS and CDR2 YFSETQ. The chain has TRBV5-1 and TRBJ2-7, with D possibly being TRBD1 (6 bases). This clonotype was sampled from a woman aged 80 or over with COVID-19, enrolled during active disease. Sequenced input: peripheral blood. DNA for the CDR3: TGCGCCAGCAGCGTGTCAGGGGCCCCGGGGTACGAGCAGTACTTC. Its translation is CASSVSGAPGYEQYF.